Each of the 17 T cell receptor beta chains below was sequenced from the same sample in a study of CD8 T cells in Susac syndrome. The RNA, roughly 0.45 to 1 ug, was put through reverse transcription using random hexamers. One entry per CDR3 protein results from TCRdb running MiXCR on the immunoSEQ multiplex PCR reads. The sample contains around 150,000 distinct CDR3 sequences, approximately 93% of which appear only once. Material for sequencing was CD4+ T cells from PBMCs. Receptors were obtained from a human donor with multiple sclerosis.

This chain links TRBV15 with TRBJ2-1; 11 positions agree with TRBD1. Germline V lookup: CDR1 LNHNV, CDR2 YYDKDF (reference sequence). With 5 bases clipped from V and 9 bases from J, the junction kept 9 bases outside the gene matches. This CDR3 has 15 residues. The CDR3 region has the DNA TGTGCCACCAGCCGCTCCGGGACAGGGGGGAGTGAGCAGTTCTTC. Its protein is CATSRSGTGGSEQFF.

The CDR3 is CATVERESFGELFF. DNA for the CDR3: TGTGCCACTGTAGAGCGGGAGTCTTTCGGGGAGCTGTTTTTT. The rearrangement links TRBV12-3 or TRBV12-4 to TRBJ2-2; 8 nucleotides line up with TRBD2. Unmatched junction bases numbered 11, after V lost 10 bases and J lost 7 bases. The CDR3 is 14 residues long.

CDR3 loop: CASSYDANYGYTF. CDR3 nucleotide sequence: TGTGCCAGCAGCTACGATGCTAACTATGGCTACACCTTC. This rearrangement joins TRBV7-8 to TRBJ1-2; D unclear. CDR1 is SGHVS, CDR2 FQNEAQ, per germline. Deletions cut 4 bases from V and 0 bases from J, with 6 bases between. This CDR3 has 13 amino acids.

J is TRBJ1-3 and V is TRBV7-9; 7 bases are a match to TRBD1. Trimming removed 5 bases from V and 4 bases from J; junction bases left unmatched: 8. The germline gives CDR1 SEHNR, CDR2 FQNEAQ (reference sequence). The CDR3 totals 15 residues. CDR3 region: CASSPSGTEGNTIYF. In DNA, the CDR3 is TGTGCCAGCAGCCCCAGTGGGACAGAAGGAAACACCATATATTTT.

The chain is built from TRBV5-1 and TRBJ2-5; TRBD2 matches 10 bases. The CDR3 runs 15 residues. The germline V gene encodes CDR1 SGHRS and CDR2 YFSETQ. V shed 2 bases and J 5 bases; nucleotides not matched to a gene: 6. This CDR3 is CASSFKAGGPETQYF. The CDR3 DNA sequence: TGCGCCAGCAGCTTCAAAGCGGGAGGGCCGGAGACCCAGTACTTC.

This clonotype occurred once. The chain carries TRBV27 and TRBJ2-2; 8 bases align to TRBD2. The CDR3 is 14 amino acids. J gave up 6 bases and V 2 bases, and 2 bases lay outside the gene matches. Germline CDR1 and CDR2: MNHEY and SMNVEV (reference sequence). Written as DNA, the CDR3 is TGTGCCAGCAGTTTAAAACTAGCGGCCGGGGAGCTGTTTTTT. As protein: CASSLKLAAGELFF.

The gene calls are TRBV30 and TRBJ2-3; D may correspond to TRBD1 or TRBD2 (5 bases each). The CDR3 consists of 13 residues. Germline V gives CDR1 GTSNPN, CDR2 SVGIG (reference sequence). Trimming left V 0 bases short and J 6 bases short, with 10 bases between. The CDR3 reads CAWSVGGTDTQYF. The CDR3 bases are TGTGCCTGGAGTGTAGGTGGGACCGATACGCAGTATTTT.

The chain has TRBV18 and TRBJ2-1; D possibly matches TRBD1 or TRBD2 (5 bases each). The germline V gene encodes CDR1 KGHSH and CDR2 LQKENI. CDR3 length: 15 residues. V lost 3 bases, J lost 3 bases, and 12 bases lay in between. The CDR3 coding sequence is TGTGCCAGCTCACCCCGGGACGGAGGCTACAATGAGCAGTTCTTC. Protein product: CASSPRDGGYNEQFF.

V usage is TRBV4-2 and J usage is TRBJ1-2; D call uncertain. The CDR3 length is 13 residues. Trimming removed 4 bases at V and 6 bases at J, with 12 bases between. Germline V gene sequence: CDR1 LGHNA, CDR2 YNFKEQ. The CDR3 loop is CASSPQNTNGYTF. The CDR3 nucleotides read TGTGCCAGCAGCCCACAGAACACAAATGGCTACACCTTC.

The chain is built from TRBV5-1 and TRBJ2-5; D is undetermined. Germline CDR1 reads SGHRS; CDR2 reads YFSETQ. CDR3 size: 15 residues. V dropped 1 base and J dropped 4 bases, with 14 bases sitting between them. The CDR3 region is CASSLTGSDPETQYF. CDR3 coding DNA: TGCGCCAGCAGCTTGACGGGTTCGGACCCAGAGACCCAGTACTTC.

The chain links TRBV6-5 to TRBJ2-7; 7 bases are shared with TRBD1. Germline lookup yields CDR1 MNHEY and CDR2 SVGAGI. Losses at the gene ends were 7 bases for V and 3 bases for J; bases not matched to a gene: 9. The CDR3 is made up of 14 amino acids. CDR3 region: CASTQPGQNYEQYF. For the CDR3, the DNA is TGTGCCAGCACCCAACCGGGACAGAACTACGAGCAGTACTTC.

V usage is TRBV10-3 and J usage is TRBJ2-1; the match to TRBD2 covers 13 bases. The CDR3 loop spans 13 amino acids. Per germline, CDR1 ENHRY and CDR2 SYGVKD. V was clipped by 10 bases and J by 9 bases; unmatched bases: 6. The CDR3 loop is CANRLAGGSEQFF. The CDR3 DNA is TGTGCCAACCGACTAGCGGGAGGAAGTGAGCAGTTCTTC.

The DNA for the CDR3 is TGTGCCAGCTCAAAATGGGGGACAGGGGAGGACTATGGCTACACCTTC. Encoded protein: CASSKWGTGEDYGYTF. V gene TRBV2 combines with J gene TRBJ1-2, with 10 positions matching TRBD1. The CDR3 sequence is 16 residues long. Germline V gives CDR1 SNHLY, CDR2 FYNNEI. After removal of 8 bases from V and 3 bases from J, the junction contained 12 bases not matched to a gene.

The chain links TRBV7-2 to TRBJ2-2; D is unresolved. V was clipped by 5 bases and J by 6 bases, with 13 bases between them. Germline V gene data show CDR1 as SGHTA and CDR2 as FQGNSA. The CDR3 covers 14 residues. The CDR3 is CASSPFDSAGELFF. The CDR3 DNA follows: TGTGCCAGCAGCCCCTTCGATTCCGCCGGGGAGCTGTTTTTT.

The chain combines TRBV30 with TRBJ2-1; TRBD1 or TRBD2 may be the D gene (5 bases each). This CDR3 spans 14 amino acids. The V gene lost 3 bases and the J gene lost 0 bases, with 9 bases spanning the gap. The germline CDR1 and CDR2 sequences are GTSNPN and SVGIG (reference sequence). CDR3 nucleotide sequence: TGTGCCTGGAGGGGGCGGGTCTCCTACAATGAGCAGTTCTTC. It encodes CAWRGRVSYNEQFF.

The V gene is TRBV24-1, the J gene TRBJ1-5; 8 positions agree with TRBD1. J was trimmed by 1 base and V by 3 bases; bases with no gene match: 1. CDR1 and CDR2 from the germline V gene are KGHDR and SFDVKD. The CDR3 is made up of 15 amino acids. The CDR3 region has the DNA TGTGCCACCAGTGATGACAGGGGAAGCAATCAGCCCCAGCATTTT. Translated: CATSDDRGSNQPQHF.

The CDR3 sequence: CAWSNGGEGQPQHF. The CDR3 nucleotides are TGTGCCTGGAGTAATGGAGGAGAGGGGCAGCCCCAGCATTTT. The chain has TRBV30 and TRBJ1-5; D might be TRBD1 (5 bases). Germline loops: CDR1 GTSNPN, CDR2 SVGIG (reference sequence). The CDR3 spans 14 residues. The ends were cut back, 2 bases at V and 7 bases at J, with 15 bases in the middle.